This TCR beta chain originates from a study of blood T cell repertoires in COVID-19. Sequencing was performed with immunoSEQ multiplex PCR; in TCRdb, only in-frame clones are kept and a portion is missing. The table lists about 94,000 clones, 80% of them singletons. V lost 1 base to trimming and J lost 1 base, with 8 bases between them. Germline-derived CDR1 and CDR2 are MDHEN and SYDVKM. The CDR3 consists of 15 residues. This TCR was recovered from a human donor in a cohort sampled during active COVID-19. Material: peripheral blood. The chain links TRBV28 to TRBJ1-5; possibly TRBD1 for D (6 bases). The CDR3 loop is CASSLSRGSNQPQHF. As DNA, the CDR3 is TGTGCCAGCAGTTTATCTAGGGGGAGCAATCAGCCCCAGCATTTT.